This T cell receptor (beta chain) was retrieved from a study of T cells in localized non-small cell lung cancer. Profiling relied on immunoSEQ multiplex PCR, and the TCRdb table lists in-frame clones only, not all of them. The profile shows 86,000 or so clones, approximately 84% of them singletons. Germline CDR1 is MNHEY and CDR2 is SVGAGI. The CDR3 contains 14 residues. V gave up 0 bases and J gave up 1 base, with 6 bases separating them. The sample was peripheral blood, taken before any cancer treatment. The sequence came from a man aged 40 to 69 with stage I lung adenocarcinoma. The chain uses TRBV6-5 and TRBJ1-1, with D possibly TRBD1 on 5 matching bases. For the CDR3, the DNA is TGTGCCAGCAGTTACTCCGGGGGGAACACTGAAGCTTTCTTT. Translating it yields CASSYSGGNTEAFF.